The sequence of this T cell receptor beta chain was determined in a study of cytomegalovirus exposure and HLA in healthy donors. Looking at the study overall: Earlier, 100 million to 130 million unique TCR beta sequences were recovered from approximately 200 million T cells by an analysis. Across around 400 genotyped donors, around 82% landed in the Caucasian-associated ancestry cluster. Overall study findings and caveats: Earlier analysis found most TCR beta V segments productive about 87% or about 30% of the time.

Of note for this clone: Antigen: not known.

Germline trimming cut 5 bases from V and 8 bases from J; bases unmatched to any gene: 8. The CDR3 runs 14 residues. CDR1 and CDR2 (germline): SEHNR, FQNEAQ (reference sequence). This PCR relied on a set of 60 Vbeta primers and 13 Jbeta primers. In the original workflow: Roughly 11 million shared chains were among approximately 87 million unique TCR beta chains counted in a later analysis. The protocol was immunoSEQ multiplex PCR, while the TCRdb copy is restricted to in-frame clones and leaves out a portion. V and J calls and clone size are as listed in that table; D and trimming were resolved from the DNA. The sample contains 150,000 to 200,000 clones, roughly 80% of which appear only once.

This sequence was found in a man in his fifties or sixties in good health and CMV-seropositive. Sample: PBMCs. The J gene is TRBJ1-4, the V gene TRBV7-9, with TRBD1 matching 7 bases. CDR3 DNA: TGTGCCAGCAGCCGAGGGACAGTAGGCGAAAAACTGTTTTTT. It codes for CASSRGTVGEKLFF.